The rows below give T cell receptor beta chains drawn from one sample of a study of cytomegalovirus exposure and HLA in healthy donors. Profiling relied on immunoSEQ multiplex PCR, and the TCRdb table lists in-frame clones only, not all of them. The sample consists of roughly 150,000 clones, 73% of them appearing once. Sequenced input: PBMCs. These receptor sequences come from a woman aged 18-35 years in good health and CMV-seronegative. The CDR3 runs from the conserved cysteine through the conserved F or W. D genes are given only for firm matches. The listing skips clone size in some rows; elsewhere it reads once, few, many or a size class.

j_gene | abundance | v_gene | d_gene | CDR3aa | CDR3nt
TRBJ2-1 | . | TRBV2 | . | CAMLGTRGEQFF | TGTGCCATGCTTGGGACAAGGGGTGAGCAGTTCTTC
TRBJ2-2 | . | TRBV18 | . | CASSPGQVTGELFF | TGTGCCAGCTCACCTGGGCAGGTCACCGGGGAGCTGTTTTTT
TRBJ2-2 | . | TRBV27 | . | CASSFGGRSGELFF | TGTGCCAGCAGTTTTGGAGGGAGGTCCGGGGAGCTGTTTTTT
TRBJ2-3 | . | TRBV29-1 | . | CSVELPRAGSDTQYF | TGCAGCGTGGAACTTCCGAGGGCCGGATCAGATACGCAGTATTTT
TRBJ1-3 | few | TRBV11-2 | . | CASSLDNRVSGNTIYF | TGTGCCAGCAGCTTAGATAACAGGGTCTCTGGAAACACCATATATTTT
TRBJ1-5 | . | TRBV9 | . | CASSTPGGPQHF | TGTGCCAGCAGCACCCCCGGAGGGCCCCAGCATTTT
TRBJ1-5 | . | TRBV10-3 | . | CAISEGAGYQPQHF | TGTGCCATCAGTGAAGGGGCCGGATATCAGCCCCAGCATTTT
TRBJ2-1 | . | TRBV11-2 | TRBD2 | CASSLSGGLYSNEQFF | TGTGCCAGCAGCCTTAGCGGGGGGCTATATAGCAATGAGCAGTTCTTC
TRBJ2-7 | . | TRBV5-4 | TRBD2 | CASSGGGLARSYEQYF | TGTGCCAGCAGCGGGGGGGGACTAGCGCGATCCTACGAGCAGTACTTC
TRBJ2-1 | . | TRBV7-2 | TRBD2 | CASSLAALAGALTQEQFF | TGTGCCAGCAGCTTAGCCGCTCTAGCGGGAGCCCTTACCCAAGAGCAGTTCTTC
TRBJ2-3 | . | TRBV11-3 | TRBD2 | CASSVAGTSTDTQYF | TGTGCCAGCAGTGTAGCGGGAACTAGCACAGATACGCAGTATTTT
TRBJ1-4 | once | TRBV7-8 | TRBD1 | CASSARQGPSNEKLFF | TGTGCCAGCAGCGCCAGACAGGGCCCTTCTAATGAAAAACTGTTTTTT
TRBJ2-2 | . | TRBV9 | TRBD2 | CASSVGPGGNTGELFF | TGTGCCAGCAGTGTAGGCCCGGGAGGGAACACCGGGGAGCTGTTTTTT
TRBJ1-2 | . | TRBV28 | . | CASSAMGATNYGYTF | TGTGCCAGCAGCGCCATGGGCGCGACAAACTATGGCTACACCTTC
TRBJ2-7 | . | TRBV28 | . | CASSLFGYEQYF | TGTGCCAGCAGTTTATTCGGTTACGAGCAGTACTTC
TRBJ1-1 | . | TRBV28 | . | CASSLRNTEAFF | TGTGCCAGCAGTTTACGGAACACTGAAGCTTTCTTT
TRBJ2-1 | . | TRBV6-5 | TRBD2 | CASSYTGLAGVYEQFF | TGTGCCAGCAGTTACACGGGACTAGCGGGAGTGTATGAGCAGTTCTTC
TRBJ1-3 | . | TRBV18 | TRBD1 | CASSLGQELSGNTIYF | TGTGCCAGCTCGCTCGGACAGGAACTTTCTGGAAACACCATATATTTT
TRBJ2-1 | many | TRBV27 | TRBD2 | CASSRASKVSGSTEQFF | TGTGCCAGCAGTCGGGCGTCGAAGGTGAGCGGGAGTACTGAGCAGTTCTTC
TRBJ2-5 | . | TRBV19 | TRBD1 | CASKVTGGRETQYF | TGTGCCAGTAAGGTAACAGGGGGCAGGGAGACCCAGTACTTC
TRBJ1-5 | . | TRBV28 | TRBD1 | CASSYGTAGNQPQHF | TGTGCCAGCAGCTATGGGACAGCGGGCAATCAGCCCCAGCATTTT
TRBJ1-2 | few | TRBV6-1 | TRBD1 | CASSDRGWGYGYTF | TGTGCCAGCAGCGACAGGGGATGGGGCTATGGCTACACCTTC
TRBJ2-5 | few | TRBV6-5 | . | CASSYSSGGETQYF | TGTGCCAGCAGTTACTCTAGCGGAGGAGAGACCCAGTACTTC
TRBJ2-1 | . | TRBV4-2 | TRBD2 | CASSQRTSGVKGEQFF | TGTGCCAGCAGCCAAAGGACTAGCGGGGTAAAGGGTGAGCAGTTCTTC
TRBJ2-3 | . | TRBV5-4 | TRBD2 | CASSRTSGGAGGTDTQYF | TGTGCCAGCAGCCGGACTAGCGGGGGGGCCGGGGGCACAGATACGCAGTATTTT
TRBJ1-1 | . | TRBV5-6 | TRBD1 | CASSLWDREFTEAFF | TGTGCCAGCAGCTTGTGGGACAGGGAATTCACTGAAGCTTTCTTT
TRBJ2-1 | . | TRBV9 | TRBD2 | CASSVGGGDSYNEQFF | TGTGCCAGCAGCGTAGGGGGAGGGGACTCCTACAATGAGCAGTTCTTC
TRBJ2-3 | . | TRBV6-1 | TRBD1 | CASRPGQGTDTQYF | TGTGCCAGCAGACCGGGACAGGGAACAGATACGCAGTATTTT
TRBJ1-4 | once | TRBV2 | . | CASSAGGQRILF | TGTGCCAGCAGTGCGGGCGGACAGCGGATACTTTTT
TRBJ2-7 | . | TRBV9 | TRBD1 | CASGPGQGQYEQYF | TGTGCCAGCGGCCCAGGACAGGGGCAGTATGAGCAGTACTTC
TRBJ1-6 | few | TRBV5-1 | . | CASRPTGSYNSPLHF | TGCGCCAGCAGGCCGACAGGCTCCTATAATTCACCCCTCCACTTT
TRBJ2-2 | . | TRBV7-6 | . | CASSLQGNTGELFF | TGTGCCAGCAGCTTACAGGGGAACACCGGGGAGCTGTTTTTT
TRBJ1-1 | . | TRBV19 | TRBD1 | CASSSSRTGLNTEAFF | TGTGCCAGTAGTAGTAGCCGGACAGGGTTAAACACTGAAGCTTTCTTT
TRBJ2-1 | . | TRBV2 | TRBD2 | CAGSETSPHEQFF | TGTGCCGGCAGTGAGACTAGCCCCCATGAGCAGTTCTTC
TRBJ1-5 | . | TRBV19 | TRBD1 | CASSTYRGGNQPQHF | TGTGCCAGTAGTACCTACAGGGGGGGTAATCAGCCCCAGCATTTT
TRBJ1-3 | few | TRBV5-8 | . | CASSLRGNTIYF | TGTGCCAGCAGCTTGCGGGGAAACACCATATATTTT
TRBJ1-4 | . | TRBV11-2 | . | CASSLTHGQTNEKLFF | TGTGCCAGCAGCCTAACCCATGGACAAACTAATGAAAAACTGTTTTTT
TRBJ1-2 | . | TRBV5-4 | . | CASSLLYPSNYGYTF | TGTGCCAGCAGCTTGCTGTATCCCTCTAACTATGGCTACACCTTC
TRBJ2-3 | . | TRBV13 | TRBD1 | CASSTGTATDTQYF | TGTGCCAGCAGCACTGGGACAGCCACAGATACGCAGTATTTT
TRBJ2-1 | . | TRBV7-6 | TRBD2 | CASSSGGTSGMNEQFF | TGTGCCAGCAGCTCCGGGGGGACTAGCGGGATGAATGAGCAGTTCTTC
TRBJ2-1 | . | TRBV27 | TRBD2 | CASRPVAGGPYNEQFF | TGTGCCAGCAGACCCGTAGCGGGAGGGCCCTACAATGAGCAGTTCTTC
TRBJ1-1 | . | TRBV6-6 | TRBD1 | CASSYSGGDPEAFF | TGTGCCAGCAGTTACTCAGGGGGCGACCCTGAAGCTTTCTTT
TRBJ2-1 | . | TRBV6-5 | TRBD2 | CASSSGLAGGNEQFF | TGTGCCAGCAGCTCCGGACTAGCGGGGGGGAATGAGCAGTTCTTC
TRBJ2-2 | . | TRBV7-2 | TRBD2 | CASKALAAVNTGELFF | TGTGCCAGCAAGGCACTAGCGGCGGTAAACACCGGGGAGCTGTTTTTT
TRBJ1-2 | few | TRBV9 | TRBD1 | CASSGDPGGSGYTF | TGTGCCAGCAGCGGGGATCCAGGGGGCTCTGGCTACACCTTC
TRBJ2-1 | . | TRBV18 | TRBD2 | CASSPPDWGGQYNEQFF | TGTGCCAGCTCACCACCAGATTGGGGGGGTCAGTACAATGAGCAGTTCTTC
TRBJ2-7 | . | TRBV14 | . | CASSQSSYEQYF | TGTGCCAGCAGCCAGAGCTCCTACGAGCAGTACTTC
TRBJ2-1 | . | TRBV7-2 | TRBD2 | CASSSNARTSGNEQFF | TGTGCCAGCAGCTCTAACGCCAGGACTAGCGGCAATGAGCAGTTCTTC
TRBJ2-3 | few | TRBV2 | . | CASARDTYTDTQYF | TGTGCCAGCGCCCGGGACACATACACAGATACGCAGTATTTT
TRBJ1-2 | . | TRBV28 | . | CASSLPGNYGYTF | TGTGCCAGCAGTTTACCGGGAAACTATGGCTACACCTTC
TRBJ1-3 | . | TRBV2 | TRBD1 | CASIPTGAGNTIYF | TGTGCCAGCATCCCGACAGGGGCTGGAAACACCATATATTTT
TRBJ1-1 | . | TRBV19 | . | CASTRQGTSTEAFF | TGTGCCAGTACCCGTCAGGGGACCAGCACTGAAGCTTTCTTT
TRBJ2-7 | . | TRBV5-1 | TRBD2 | CASTPGGTSSYEQYF | TGCGCCAGCACCCCGGGAGGCACGAGCTCCTACGAGCAGTACTTC
TRBJ2-3 | . | TRBV11-2 | . | CASSLVGATDTQYF | TGTGCCAGCAGCTTAGTGGGGGCCACAGATACGCAGTATTTT
TRBJ1-6 | . | TRBV5-1 | TRBD1 | CASSLGLRDRGGSPLHF | TGCGCCAGCAGCTTGGGGCTCCGGGACAGGGGCGGTTCACCCCTCCACTTT